Described below is a single T cell receptor (beta chain) sequence and its context. In the authors' workflow: Amplification of reference gene primers was used by the study to estimate nucleated cell counts. Using immunoSEQ multiplex PCR, the repertoire was profiled, and TCRdb retains in-frame clones only, with some absent. For V, J and clone size, that table is used; D and trimming come from the DNA. The sample carries more than 250,000 clones, roughly 85% recorded once. These data belong to a study of blood T cell repertoires in COVID-19. Germline values: CDR1 MNHEY, CDR2 SVGEGT. With 2 bases removed from V and 0 bases from J, the gap between germline ends came to 20 bases. The CDR3 spans 19 residues.

This sequence joins TRBV6-2 or TRBV6-3 and TRBJ2-1, with D tentatively TRBD2 (6 bases). This receptor was identified in a man aged 45-65 years with active or convalescent COVID-19. Specimen: peripheral blood. This chain's CDR3 is CASSYRATSSASSYNEQFF. DNA for the CDR3: TGTGCCAGCAGTTACCGAGCGACTAGTTCGGCTAGCTCCTACAATGAGCAGTTCTTC.